What follows are 21 T cell receptor beta chains derived from one specimen sequenced in a study of shared clonotypes between healthy human individuals (dated by TCRdb to the early 2020s). CD8 naive samples were CD45RO-negative cells positively selected for CCR7, giving a CD45RA+CCR7+ population that excluded TemRA cells. Libraries were prepared through the immunoSEQ multiplex PCR assay. What TCRdb holds here is the immuneACCESS table cut down to in-frame rearrangements. Part of the clones is not present; checked against another copy, under half of the missing clones reflect an unresolved V gene, and the others are unexplained. This sample comprises some 2.1 million clones, just under 95% of them detected only once. The top ten hold about 1.1% of the sample. Source material: naive CD8+ T cells sorted from blood. Interpreted using the paper, the cell subset or site label stands for: CD45RA+CCR7+. Every receptor here comes from a man between 18 and 29 years old in good health.

On this clone: The sample has other DNA sequences that encode this CDR3 too. V and J are TRBV28 and TRBJ1-4, with D possibly being TRBD1 (5 bases). V shed 6 bases and J shed 1 base, with 9 bases lying between them. The CDR3 is made up of 14 amino acids. Germline CDR1 MDHEN, CDR2 SYDVKM. This CDR3 is CASSLGVTNEKLFF. Here the CDR3 DNA reads TGTGCCAGCAGCCTGGGGGTAACTAATGAAAAACTGTTTTTT.

The rearrangement uses TRBV18 and TRBJ2-7; 7 positions match TRBD2. CDR1 and CDR2 (germline): KGHSH, LQKENI. The CDR3 is 15 residues long. The J segment lost 2 bases and the V segment lost 5 bases, leaving 9 bases of the junction unmatched. The CDR3 loop is CASSSFGRSPYEQYF. CDR3 coding DNA: TGTGCCAGCTCATCCTTCGGGAGGAGCCCCTACGAGCAGTACTTC.

The chain uses TRBV4-3 and TRBJ2-4, with D perhaps TRBD1 (5 bases). V was pared by 0 bases and J by 0 bases, with 12 bases between. The CDR3 has 17 amino acids. The germline V gene encodes CDR1 LGHNA and CDR2 YSLEER. The CDR3 DNA is TGCGCCAGCAGCCAAGAATTCCCCAGGGCAGCCAAAAACATTCAGTACTTC. Amino acids: CASSQEFPRAAKNIQYF.

The V gene is TRBV2, the J gene TRBJ1-6; 7 bases match TRBD1. This CDR3 comprises 14 residues. Losses at the gene ends were 6 bases for V and 3 bases for J; bases not matched to a gene: 2. Per germline, CDR1 SNHLY and CDR2 FYNNEI. The CDR3: CASSWDSYNSPLHF. The DNA for the CDR3 is TGTGCCAGCAGCTGGGACAGCTATAATTCACCCCTCCACTTT.

This clone appeared a single time. The J gene is TRBJ2-1, the V gene TRBV30, with D hard to call. The CDR3 has 16 residues. V lost 8 bases, J lost 7 bases, and 27 bases lay in between. Germline V gene sequence: CDR1 GTSNPN, CDR2 SVGIG (reference sequence). The CDR3: CAGKQPPSFEVNEQFF. Here the CDR3 DNA reads TGTGCCGGAAAACAACCCCCCAGTTTTGAGGTTAATGAGCAGTTCTTC.

The V and J genes are TRBV9 and TRBJ2-7, with no clear D. In germline, CDR1 is SGDLS, CDR2 YYNGEE. The CDR3 is 13 amino acids. V was trimmed by 4 bases and J by 3 bases, leaving 11 bases between them. Here the CDR3 DNA reads TGTGCCAGCAGCCTAGGCTGGGACTACGAGCAGTACTTC. Residues: CASSLGWDYEQYF.

This clone was observed a handful of times. The chain links TRBV27 to TRBJ1-1, with D hard to call. The ends were cut back, 2 bases at V and 6 bases at J, with 13 bases in the middle. Germline CDR1 is MNHEY and CDR2 is SMNVEV (reference sequence). The CDR3 runs to 14 residues. CDR3: CASSLREGWPEAFF. The CDR3 region has the DNA TGTGCCAGCAGTTTAAGGGAGGGATGGCCTGAAGCTTTCTTT.

The chain recombines TRBV7-9 with TRBJ2-2; perhaps TRBD1 as D (5 bases). V gave up 3 bases and J gave up 1 base, with 6 bases separating them. The V gene's germline CDR1 is SEHNR and CDR2 FQNEAQ (reference sequence). The CDR3 runs 14 residues. The CDR3 spells CASSFRENTGELFF. CDR3 sequence (DNA): TGTGCCAGCAGCTTCAGGGAGAACACCGGGGAGCTGTTTTTT.

The table lists this clone with a count of one. The chain uses TRBV18 and TRBJ2-3; 9 bases map to TRBD2. The CDR3 has 17 residues. The V gene end was trimmed by 3 bases and the J gene end by 5 bases; junction bases not matched to a gene: 12. Germline CDR1 and CDR2: KGHSH and LQKENI. CDR3 in DNA: TGTGCCAGCTCACCGGGGCAGGGACTAGCCGTCGTAGATACGCAGTATTTT. Encoded protein: CASSPGQGLAVVDTQYF.

The gene calls are TRBV2 and TRBJ1-4; D is possibly TRBD1 (5 bases). The V and J ends lost 5 bases and 1 base respectively, with 17 bases between them. CDR1 is SNHLY, CDR2 FYNNEI, per germline. The CDR3 is 17 amino acids. CDR3 residues: CASSRGPAGQTNEKLFF. The CDR3, as DNA: TGTGCCAGCAGTCGCGGTCCCGCAGGACAAACTAATGAAAAACTGTTTTTT.

The V call is TRBV19, the J call TRBJ2-1, with 15 bases that match TRBD2. The CDR3 contains 18 residues. After removal of 2 bases from V and 6 bases from J, the junction contained 8 bases not matched to a gene. CDR1 and CDR2 from the germline V gene are LNHDA and SQIVND (reference sequence). CDR3 region: CASSIFGLAGGPGNEQFF. Here the CDR3 DNA reads TGTGCCAGTAGTATATTCGGACTAGCGGGAGGGCCTGGCAATGAGCAGTTCTTC.

The chain uses TRBV5-6 and TRBJ2-5; possibly TRBD2 for D (6 bases). This CDR3 has 13 residues. V was pared by 4 bases and J by 4 bases, with 11 bases between. Germline values: CDR1 SGHDT, CDR2 YYEEEE. The CDR3 spells CASSPGTPETQYF. CDR3 sequence (DNA): TGTGCCAGCAGCCCGGGGACTCCAGAGACCCAGTACTTC.

This clone was observed once. This sequence joins TRBV27 and TRBJ2-5; the match to TRBD2 covers 10 bases. Germline V CDR1 and CDR2: MNHEY, SMNVEV (reference sequence). J lost 1 base, V lost 5 bases, and 10 bases had no gene match. This CDR3 region has 17 residues. The chain's CDR3 is CASSLLSSGSFQETQYF. The DNA of the CDR3 is TGTGCCAGCAGTCTACTCTCTAGCGGGAGTTTCCAAGAGACCCAGTACTTC.

The chain uses TRBV6-6 and TRBJ2-2; the match to TRBD2 covers 12 bases. V lost 6 bases and J lost 5; bases outside the gene matches: 4. The CDR3 sequence is 15 residues long. CDR1 is MNHNY, CDR2 SVGAGI, per germline (reference sequence). CDR3 in DNA: TGTGCCAGCAGGACACTAGCGGGGGGAACCGGGGAGCTGTTTTTT. Translation gives CASRTLAGGTGELFF.

The chain uses TRBV13 and TRBJ1-1; D not certain. Trimming stripped 5 bases from V and 1 base from J, with 11 bases between. This CDR3 contains 14 residues. CDR1 is PRHDT, CDR2 FYEKMQ, per germline (reference sequence). The CDR3 reads CASSLDGPNTEAFF. The CDR3 nucleotides read TGTGCCAGCAGCCTGGACGGCCCGAACACTGAAGCTTTCTTT.

The chain combines TRBV6-5 with TRBJ2-7, with 8 nucleotides matching TRBD1. Per germline, CDR1 MNHEY and CDR2 SVGAGI. This CDR3 has 14 residues. V shed 6 bases and J 3 bases; nucleotides not matched to a gene: 7. The DNA for the CDR3 is TGTGCCAGCAGCAACGGACAGGGATTCTACGAGCAGTACTTC. Its translation: CASSNGQGFYEQYF.

V gene TRBV19 combines with J gene TRBJ2-7; D may be TRBD2 (6 bases). The germline V gene encodes CDR1 LNHDA and CDR2 SQIVND (reference sequence). V lost 4 bases, J lost 3 bases, and 16 bases lay in between. CDR3 length: 15 amino acids. CDR3 DNA sequence: TGTGCCAGTAGTACGGAGCGGGTACAACTCTACGAGCAGTACTTC. It is translated as CASSTERVQLYEQYF.

This chain joins TRBV9 and TRBJ2-7, with a possible D match to TRBD1 (7 bases). The V gene lost 3 bases and the J gene lost 7 bases, with 14 bases spanning the gap. CDR1 is SGDLS and CDR2 is YYNGEE in the germline V gene. The CDR3 totals 13 residues. The CDR3 DNA reads TGTGCCAGCAGCGCCGCGACAGGGAGGGAGCAGTACTTC. Residues: CASSAATGREQYF.

The rearrangement uses TRBV27 and TRBJ2-5, with 9 nucleotides matching TRBD1. With 5 bases clipped from V and 3 bases from J, the junction kept 4 bases outside the gene matches. Germline V gives CDR1 MNHEY, CDR2 SMNVEV (reference sequence). The length of the CDR3 is 14 residues. CDR3 nucleotides: TGTGCCAGCAGTCCGGGGACAGGGAAAGAGACCCAGTACTTC. Translated: CASSPGTGKETQYF.

This rearrangement joins TRBV11-2 to TRBJ2-3; 8 bases line up with TRBD2. The germline gives CDR1 SGHAT, CDR2 FQNNGV. V lost 5 bases and J lost 2; bases outside the gene matches: 18. The CDR3 is 19 amino acids. As DNA, the CDR3 is TGTGCCAGCAGCCCCCGCGGCGGTTTGAGCGGGGGCAACACAGATACGCAGTATTTT. It specifies CASSPRGGLSGGNTDTQYF.

The J gene is TRBJ2-7, the V gene TRBV7-9; possibly TRBD1 for D (5 bases). The germline V and J ends were trimmed by 2 bases and 0 bases, with 14 bases remaining between them. CDR1 SEHNR and CDR2 FQNEAQ come from the germline V gene (reference sequence). This CDR3 spans 16 amino acids. CDR3 sequence: CASSLRDSTSSYEQYF. The DNA of the CDR3 is TGTGCCAGCAGCTTACGTGACAGCACGAGCTCCTACGAGCAGTACTTC.